Listed below are T cell receptor beta chains from one sample, sequenced in a study of control samples from healthy donors and cancer patients. The data were produced by immunoSEQ multiplex PCR, yet TCRdb's version contains in-frame clones alone and is incomplete. Of 150,000 to 180,000 clones in the sample, 93% were seen once. Sequenced: blood. Receptor source: a man aged 50-60 years in good health. Each CDR3 is given with its conserved first and last residue. Each record gives: V gene, clone size, J gene, D gene, CDR3 DNA, CDR3 protein. D genes are given only for firm matches. Clone size is given for some rows only: seen once, a few or many times, or a class if the clone is expanded.

>TRBV28|-|TRBJ2-3|TRBD2
TGTGCCATACCGGGACTAGCGGGAGAAGATACGCAGTATTTT
CAIPGLAGEDTQYF
>TRBV27|-|TRBJ2-7|TRBD2
TGTGCCAGCAGTTCAAGGGGGACTAGCGGGGCAAGCTCCTACGAGCAGTACTTC
CASSSRGTSGASSYEQYF
>TRBV19|once|TRBJ2-4|TRBD1
TGTGCCAGTAGTGAGGGGACAGGGGGAGCCAAAAACATTCAGTACTTC
CASSEGTGGAKNIQYF
>TRBV19|once|TRBJ2-7|-
TGTGCCAGTAGTATCAGGCTAGGAGCCGACGAGCAGTACTTC
CASSIRLGADEQYF
>TRBV27|-|TRBJ1-2|TRBD1
TGTGCCAGCAGTGGATACAGGGGGAGAAATTATGGCTACACCTTC
CASSGYRGRNYGYTF
>TRBV28|-|TRBJ1-1|TRBD1
TGTGCCAGCGCCCCGGGACAGATGAACACTGAAGCTTTCTTT
CASAPGQMNTEAFF
>TRBV6-5|-|TRBJ1-6|-
TGTGCCAGCAGTTTTGAGACACCCTATAATTCACCCCTCCACTTT
CASSFETPYNSPLHF
>TRBV5-5|-|TRBJ2-1|TRBD2
TGTGCCAGCAGCCGGTCGCTAGCGGATTACAATGAGCAGTTCTTC
CASSRSLADYNEQFF
>TRBV3-1/TRBV3-2|-|TRBJ1-1|-
TGTGCCAGCAGCCAAGTTGGGGGGTTGGTGACTGAAGCTTTCTTT
CASSQVGGLVTEAFF
>TRBV6-5|-|TRBJ2-3|TRBD1
TGTGCCAGCATCCTGGGGGACAGGTTCACAGATACGCAGTATTTT
CASILGDRFTDTQYF
>TRBV5-3|-|TRBJ2-7|-
TGTGCCAGAAGCTTGGAACTAGCTCCATTCCGCTACGAGCAGTACTTC
CARSLELAPFRYEQYF
>TRBV2|-|TRBJ1-3|-
TGTGCCAGCAGTGAGGCTGACAGGAGCTCTGGAAACACCATATATTTT
CASSEADRSSGNTIYF
>TRBV6-2/TRBV6-3|-|TRBJ1-5|-
TGTGCCAGCAGTCTCCGGGACCGAAAAGATAGCAATCAGCCCCAGCATTTT
CASSLRDRKDSNQPQHF
>TRBV30|-|TRBJ2-2|-
TGTGCCTGGATTTTAGGGACGTCGGCTGCCGGGGAGCTGTTTTTT
CAWILGTSAAGELFF
>TRBV5-1|-|TRBJ1-4|-
TGCGCCAGCAGAGAGGGACAACCGAACCGGGGTGAAAAACTGTTTTTT
CASREGQPNRGEKLFF
>TRBV28|once|TRBJ1-5|-
TGTGCCAGCTCCCCGGGGGACCGCAATCAGCCCCAGCATTTT
CASSPGDRNQPQHF
>TRBV5-1|-|TRBJ1-6|-
TGCGCCAGCAGCTTGTCGAATTCACCCCTCCACTTT
CASSLSNSPLHF
>TRBV4-1|-|TRBJ1-5|-
TGCGCCAGCAGCCGGTACTCCAGGGGCAATCAGCCCCAGCATTTT
CASSRYSRGNQPQHF
>TRBV6-4|-|TRBJ2-1|TRBD2
TGTGCCAGCACCCCTGAGGGCGGGAGCTCCTACAATGAGCAGTTCTTC
CASTPEGGSSYNEQFF
>TRBV11-2|-|TRBJ1-4|-
TGTGCCAGCAGCTTTGGCAGGGACGGGACTAATGAAAAACTGTTTTTT
CASSFGRDGTNEKLFF
>TRBV5-1|-|TRBJ2-7|-
TGCGCCAGCAACTTAAATGACCACGAGCAGTACTTC
CASNLNDHEQYF
>TRBV27|-|TRBJ1-6|-
TGTGCCAGCAGTTTGGTCTCCTATAATTCACCCCTCCACTTT
CASSLVSYNSPLHF
>TRBV18|once|TRBJ1-5|TRBD1
TGTGCCAGCTCACCACAGGGACAGGGGGCGAGTGGCAATCAGCCCCAGCATTTT
CASSPQGQGASGNQPQHF
>TRBV11-3|-|TRBJ2-2|TRBD2
TGTGCCAGCAGCTCACGGACTAGCCCCGGGGAGCTGTTTTTT
CASSSRTSPGELFF
>TRBV27|-|TRBJ2-7|TRBD2
TGTGCCAGCAGGGGACTAGCGGGAGGGTCCTCCTACGAGCAGTACTTC
CASRGLAGGSSYEQYF
>TRBV5-6|-|TRBJ2-3|-
TGTGCCAGCAGCTCACTAGGGAGTTATGGCACAGATACGCAGTATTTT
CASSSLGSYGTDTQYF
>TRBV6-5|-|TRBJ2-3|TRBD2
TGTGCCAGCAGTTATTCGGGAGGGGGTACGCAGTATTTT
CASSYSGGGTQYF
>TRBV5-1|-|TRBJ2-3|-
TGCGCCAGCAGCTTGGGACAGGAGACAGATACGCAGTATTTT
CASSLGQETDTQYF
>TRBV9|-|TRBJ1-1|-
TGTGCCAGCAGCGTAGGGGCATCTGAAGCTTTCTTT
CASSVGASEAFF
>TRBV5-6|-|TRBJ2-5|-
TGTGCCAGCAGCTCGCTGGGTCACAGGGTCCAAGAGACCCAGTACTTC
CASSSLGHRVQETQYF
>TRBV18|-|TRBJ2-1|-
TGTGCCAGCTCACCAGGCGCCCACAATGAGCAGTTCTTC
CASSPGAHNEQFF
>TRBV5-1|-|TRBJ2-4|TRBD2
TGCGCCAGCAGCTTAGAGCGGGAGGGCCGTCGGGTGGACATTCAGTACTTC
CASSLEREGRRVDIQYF
>TRBV2|-|TRBJ2-4|TRBD2
TGTGCCAGCAGTGGGCTAGCGGGAGAGGGCAAAAACATTCAGTACTTC
CASSGLAGEGKNIQYF
>TRBV6-5|-|TRBJ2-1|TRBD2
TGTGCCAGCAGTTTCCGGGTAGCGGGGGTCAATGAGCAGTTCTTC
CASSFRVAGVNEQFF
>TRBV5-1|once|TRBJ2-1|-
TGCGCCAGCAGCTTGGCCGGACCTCAAAATGAGCAGTTCTTC
CASSLAGPQNEQFF
>TRBV6-6|-|TRBJ2-5|TRBD1
TGTGCCAGCAGTTATCCGGGACAGGGGTACCAAGAGACCCAGTACTTC
CASSYPGQGYQETQYF
>TRBV6-5|-|TRBJ2-1|TRBD2
TGTGCCAGCAGTTACGCGGGACTAGCGGGAGTCAATGAGCAGTTCTTC
CASSYAGLAGVNEQFF
>TRBV5-1|-|TRBJ2-7|-
TGCGCCAGCAGCTTGGCCGGTGCAGGAACAAACTATCCCTACGAGCAGTACTTC
CASSLAGAGTNYPYEQYF
>TRBV10-3|-|TRBJ2-3|TRBD2
TGTGCCATCAGTGATTCACCGGGACTAGCGGGAAGCACAGATACGCAGTATTTT
CAISDSPGLAGSTDTQYF
>TRBV6-6|-|TRBJ2-3|TRBD2
TGTGCCAGCAGTTATTCGGGAGGAGGAGGAGATACGCAGTATTTT
CASSYSGGGGDTQYF
>TRBV6-2/TRBV6-3|few|TRBJ2-1|TRBD2
TGTGCCAGCAGTCAACAGGGACTAGCGGGACGTGAGCAGTTCTTC
CASSQQGLAGREQFF
>TRBV6-5|-|TRBJ2-7|TRBD2
TGTGCCAGCAGAGGGCGGGAGGGCCTCGGGCACGAGCAGTACTTC
CASRGREGLGHEQYF
>TRBV10-2|-|TRBJ2-1|TRBD2
TGCGCCAGCGGGCTAGCGGGAGGAATTGGTGAGCAGTTCTTC
CASGLAGGIGEQFF